This TCR beta chain derives from a study of cytomegalovirus exposure and HLA in healthy donors. Study findings and constraints: In a later analysis, common viral pathogens appeared linked to several of the most significant clusters. Other equally common chains were less clonally expanded than HLA-associated TCR beta chains, a later analysis showed. Overall, approximately 150 TCR beta chains were annotated as cytomegalovirus-associated.

About this clone itself: Its antigen is currently unknown.

There are 15 residues in the CDR3. V lost 0 bases and J lost 3, with 12 bases in between. CDR1 is MNHEY, CDR2 SVGAGI, per germline. Both 60 Vbeta primers and 13 Jbeta primers went into the PCR. Some clones are missing from TCRdb's copy, which holds only in-frame ones; the method was immunoSEQ multiplex PCR. Here the sample spans roughly 180,000 clones, roughly 83% being singletons. The TCR comes from a man in his thirties or forties in good health and CMV-seronegative. This sequence joins TRBV6-5 and TRBJ2-7; the D gene is possibly TRBD2 (5 bases). The sample comprised PBMCs. The CDR3 DNA follows: TGTGCCAGCAGTTACTCGCCCGGGGTTCACTACGAGCAGTACTTC. This sequence encodes CASSYSPGVHYEQYF.